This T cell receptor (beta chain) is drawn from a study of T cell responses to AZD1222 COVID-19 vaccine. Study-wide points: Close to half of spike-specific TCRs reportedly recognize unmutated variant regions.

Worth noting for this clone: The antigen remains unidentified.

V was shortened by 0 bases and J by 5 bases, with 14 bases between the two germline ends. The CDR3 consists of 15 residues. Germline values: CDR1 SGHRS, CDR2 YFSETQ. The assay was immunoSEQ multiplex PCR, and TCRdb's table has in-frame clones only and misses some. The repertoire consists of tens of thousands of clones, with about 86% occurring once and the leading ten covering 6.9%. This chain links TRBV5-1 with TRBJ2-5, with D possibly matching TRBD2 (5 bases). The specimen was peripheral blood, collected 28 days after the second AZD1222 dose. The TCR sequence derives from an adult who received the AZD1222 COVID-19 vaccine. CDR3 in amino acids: CASSLATTRAETQYF. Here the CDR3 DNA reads TGCGCCAGCAGCTTGGCCACCACTAGGGCGGAGACCCAGTACTTC.